This TCR beta chain is from a study of early T cells in non-severe SARS-CoV-2 infection. Study-wide points: VDJdb matching skewed toward anti-spike CD8 responses, missing private and CD4 specificities.

TCRdb redid the calling of the 5' RACE reads with MiXCR, one entry per CDR3 protein. Among tens of thousands of distinct CDR3 sequences listed, about 6.5% were seen once. The CDR3 runs to 13 residues. The V and J ends lost 3 bases and 6 bases respectively, with 12 bases between them. Looked up from germline, CDR1 is DFQATT and CDR2 is SNEGSKA (reference sequence). This clonotype turned up a few times. Its cognate antigen is unknown. This receptor was taken from an adult who was a healthcare worker with PCR-confirmed SARS-CoV-2 infection or an uninfected control (not recorded which). The sequenced sample was whole blood, obtained at baseline. V usage is TRBV20-1 and J usage is TRBJ2-1; D may be TRBD1 (6 bases). This CDR3 is CSARIAGANEQFF. The CDR3 DNA follows: TGCAGTGCTAGGATTGCAGGGGCCAATGAGCAGTTCTTC.